These T cell receptor beta chains were read from a single sample in a study of T cell repertoires in cytomegalovirus infection. No antigen has been identified for these receptors. TCRdb used MiXCR to reprocess the reads, holding one entry per CDR3 protein. The sample carries approximately 990,000 distinct CDR3 sequences, less than 40% recorded once. The sample was cultured CD8+ T cells from PBMCs, taken from culture after CMV antigen stimulation. The receptors were sampled from a human donor in good health (CMV status not recorded). Some clones in this sample may be carry-over from other donors' samples. Both conserved end residues are part of each CDR3. Each record gives: D gene, clone size, V gene, J gene, CDR3 length, CDR3 protein, CDR3 DNA. The D gene is left open where the match is weak. Size values are once, few and many counts, or a class for expanded clones, and some rows have none.

>NA|few|TRBV12-3/TRBV12-4|TRBJ2-7|13
CASSLPPVEEQYF
TGTGCCAGCAGTCTCCCCCCGGTGGAGGAGCAGTACTTC
>TRBD2|many|TRBV6-1|TRBJ2-1|21
CASSGPPPGLAGPSSYNEQFF
TGTGCCAGCAGTGGGCCCCCCCCGGGACTAGCGGGACCGAGCTCCTACAATGAGCAGTTCTTC
>TRBD1|NA|TRBV28|TRBJ2-5|16
CASSFYLQGAAETQYF
TGTGCCAGCAGTTTTTATCTACAGGGGGCAGCGGAGACCCAGTACTTC
>TRBD2|few|TRBV5-6|TRBJ2-1|15
CASSSGGASYNEQFF
TGTGCCAGCAGCTCGGGGGGTGCCTCCTACAATGAGCAGTTCTTC
>NA|once|TRBV19|TRBJ1-5|17
CASTRVGRGYSNQPQHF
TGTGCCAGTACCAGGGTGGGCAGGGGATATAGCAATCAGCCCCAGCATTTT
>NA|NA|TRBV4-1|TRBJ1-1|13
CASSHLGSLEAFF
TGCGCCAGCAGCCACCTGGGGTCATTAGAAGCTTTCTTT
>NA|many|TRBV7-9|TRBJ2-3|14
CASSLAELPDTQYF
TGTGCCAGCAGCTTAGCGGAGCTACCAGATACGCAGTATTTT
>NA|NA|TRBV27|TRBJ2-2|16
CASSLSGRSLPGELFF
TGTGCCAGCAGTTTATCGGGCAGATCCCTACCCGGGGAGCTGTTTTTT
>NA|few|TRBV4-3|TRBJ1-1|14
CASSQEWQNTEAFF
TGCGCCAGCAGCCAAGAATGGCAGAACACTGAAGCTTTCTTT
>NA|NA|TRBV6-5|TRBJ1-2|14
CASSQVVTVDGYTF
TGTGCCAGCAGCCAAGTAGTGACAGTAGACGGCTACACCTTC
>NA|NA|TRBV5-6|TRBJ1-1|14
CASSFGAMGTEAFF
TGTGCCAGCAGCTTCGGGGCTATGGGCACTGAAGCTTTCTTT
>NA|NA|TRBV7-6|TRBJ1-1|15
CASSLAPGHLTEAFF
TGTGCCAGCAGCTTAGCCCCCGGACACCTAACTGAAGCTTTCTTT
>NA|NA|TRBV12-3/TRBV12-4|TRBJ2-5|15
CASSLRLATEETQYF
TGTGCCAGCAGTTTAAGACTGGCCACGGAGGAGACCCAGTACTTC
>NA|NA|TRBV6-5|TRBJ1-2|14
CASSYLGQFYGYTF
TGTGCCAGCAGTTACCTTGGACAGTTCTATGGCTACACCTTC
>NA|NA|TRBV19|TRBJ2-1|14
CASSIPGPTDEQFF
TGTGCCAGTAGTATCCCCGGGCCTACAGATGAGCAGTTCTTC
>NA|few|TRBV5-5|TRBJ2-2|16
CASSSLQALGTGELFF
TGTGCCAGCAGCTCTTTACAGGCCCTGGGCACCGGGGAGCTGTTTTTT
>TRBD1|few|TRBV5-5|TRBJ1-1|17
CASSFRQGAAGRTEAFF
TGTGCCAGCAGCTTTCGACAGGGGGCTGCGGGAAGAACTGAAGCTTTCTTT
>NA|many|TRBV7-2|TRBJ2-3|13
CASSFVNADTQYF
TGTGCCAGCAGCTTCGTGAACGCAGATACGCAGTATTTT
>NA|few|TRBV11-2|TRBJ1-4|17
CASSLWVPQIGNEKLFF
TGTGCCAGCAGCTTATGGGTCCCACAGATCGGGAATGAAAAACTGTTTTTT
>NA|few|TRBV19|TRBJ2-6|12
CASNTGANVLTF
TGTGCCAGTAATACTGGGGCCAACGTCCTGACTTTC
>NA|many|TRBV12-3/TRBV12-4|TRBJ1-2|12
CASRWTAGGYTF
TGTGCCAGCAGGTGGACAGCTGGGGGCTACACCTTC
>TRBD1|NA|TRBV10-3|TRBJ1-4|15
CAISSSGQGGEKLFF
TGTGCCATCAGTTCCTCGGGACAGGGTGGCGAAAAACTGTTTTTT
>TRBD2|few|TRBV27|TRBJ2-7|14
CASSKSGGSYEQYF
TGTGCCAGCAGTAAGAGCGGGGGATCCTACGAGCAGTACTTC
>NA|many|TRBV4-3|TRBJ1-6|17
CASSQEFWAVRNSPLHF
TGCGCCAGCAGCCAAGAGTTTTGGGCAGTCAGAAATTCACCCCTCCACTTT
>TRBD2|NA|TRBV20-1|TRBJ2-3|18
CSASPGLARIDTTDTQYF
TGCAGTGCTTCTCCGGGACTAGCGCGGATAGATACCACAGATACGCAGTATTTT
>NA|NA|TRBV20-1|TRBJ1-1|14
CSVGGGQRNTEAFF
TGCAGTGTCGGGGGGGGGCAAAGGAACACTGAAGCTTTCTTT
>NA|many|TRBV7-6|TRBJ1-3|12
CASSDRGNTIYF
TGTGCCAGCAGCGACAGGGGAAACACCATATATTTT
>NA|NA|TRBV3-1|TRBJ1-1|15
CASSHNQHVNTEAFF
TGTGCCAGCAGCCATAACCAACACGTGAACACTGAAGCTTTCTTT
>NA|few|TRBV12-3/TRBV12-4|TRBJ2-1|16
CASTPAYIVSYNEQFF
TGTGCCAGCACCCCCGCCTACATAGTATCCTACAATGAGCAGTTCTTC